The 25 T cell receptor beta chains in this list originate from one sample, sequenced in a study of Ad26.COV2.S vaccination and SARS-CoV-2 variants. The treatment: around 19 received Ad26.COV2.S at low or high dose, single or two shots; about 5 received placebo; per-sample allocation not given. Collection of the samples took place on day 63 after the first injection of vaccine or placebo. This table comes from immunoSEQ multiplex PCR, and its TCRdb copy is limited to in-frame clones, with some not included. The repertoire holds over 200,000 clones, with approximately 87% as singletons. This material consisted of peripheral blood, taken in a trial of Ad26.COV2.S vaccine versus placebo. The source is a person aged 18-65 years who received the Ad26.COV2.S COVID-19 vaccine or a placebo.

The genes are TRBV5-8 and TRBJ2-1; no reliable D call. Deletions cut 0 bases from V and 5 bases from J, with 15 bases between. There are 16 residues in the CDR3. Germline V gives CDR1 SGHTS, CDR2 YDEGEE. The CDR3 coding sequence is TGTGCCAGCAGCTTGGGCAGCGTAGGGATCCACAATGAGCAGTTCTTC. It is translated as CASSLGSVGIHNEQFF. The complete variable domain, with remaining parts taken from reference TRBV5-8 and TRBJ2-1, reads EAGVTQSPTHLIKTRGQQATLRCSPISGHTSVYWYQQALGLGLQFLLWYDEGEERNRGNFPPRFSGRQFPNYSSELNVNALELEDSALYLCASSLGSVGIHNEQFFGPGTRLTVL.

V usage is TRBV28 and J usage is TRBJ1-4; TRBD1 agrees at 7 bases. The trim removed 5 bases at V and 6 bases at J, leaving 9 bases unmatched. The CDR3 loop spans 15 amino acids. Germline lookup yields CDR1 MDHEN and CDR2 SYDVKM. CDR3 in amino acids: CASSGYRGGDEKLFF. CDR3 in DNA: TGTGCCAGCAGTGGGTACAGGGGAGGTGATGAAAAACTGTTTTTT. Full variable domain (outside the CDR3, taken from reference TRBV28 and TRBJ1-4): DVKVTQSSRYLVKRTGEKVFLECVQDMDHENMFWYRQDPGLGLRLIYFSYDVKMKEKGDIPEGYSVSREKKERFSLILESASTNQTSMYLCASSGYRGGDEKLFFGSGTQLSVL.

This clone showed up just once. The chain has TRBV11-3 and TRBJ2-1; TRBD2 matches 13 bases. The CDR3 length is 19 residues. Germline V lookup: CDR1 SGHNT, CDR2 YENEEA. The V and J ends lost 5 bases and 1 base, in that order; junction bases with no gene match: 11. CDR3 in amino acids: CASSPRTSGSGLSYNEQFF. The CDR3 DNA reads as TGTGCCAGCAGCCCTCGGACTAGCGGGAGTGGGTTATCCTACAATGAGCAGTTCTTC.

V usage is TRBV18 and J usage is TRBJ2-2; 8 bases are a match to TRBD2. Germline V CDR1 and CDR2: KGHSH, LQKENI. The CDR3 has 17 residues. V was pared by 6 bases and J by 6 bases, with 15 bases of the junction left unmatched. CDR3 protein: CASSLLFGRVHSGELFF. CDR3 sequence (DNA): TGTGCCAGCTCCCTTCTATTCGGGAGGGTGCACTCCGGGGAGCTGTTTTTT.

The chain employs TRBV28 and TRBJ1-2; D perhaps matches TRBD1 (6 bases). Trimming took 10 bases from V and 0 from J, leaving 9 bases between them. CDR1 MDHEN and CDR2 SYDVKM come from the germline V gene. The length of the CDR3 is 12 residues. DNA for the CDR3: TGTGCCACCGAGGGGGCTAACTATGGCTACACCTTC. Translated: CATEGANYGYTF.

The rearrangement links TRBV5-1 to TRBJ2-7; unclear D gene. This CDR3 region has 13 residues. The V end was cut by 3 bases, the J end by 3 bases, with 10 bases between. Germline V lookup: CDR1 SGHRS, CDR2 YFSETQ. For the CDR3, the DNA is TGCGCCAGCAGCTCCGACCCAAGCTACGAGCAGTACTTC. It is translated as CASSSDPSYEQYF. The variable domain in full, with the rest retrieved from reference TRBV5-1 and TRBJ2-7, is KAGVTQTPRYLIKTRGQQVTLSCSPISGHRSVSWYQQTPGQGLQFLFEYFSETQRNKGNFPGRFSGRQFSNSRSEMNVSTLELGDSALYLCASSSDPSYEQYFGPGTRLTVT.

The V gene is TRBV28, the J gene TRBJ2-5; tentatively, D is TRBD1 (6 bases). CDR1 is MDHEN, CDR2 SYDVKM, per germline. The CDR3 contains 13 residues. V was trimmed by 6 bases and J by 5 bases, leaving 13 bases between them. As DNA, the CDR3 is TGTGCCAGCAGAAAAGGGGGAAGGGAGACCCAGTACTTC. It codes for CASRKGGRETQYF. The full variable domain, its missing parts supplied by reference TRBV28 and TRBJ2-5, is DVKVTQSSRYLVKRTGEKVFLECVQDMDHENMFWYRQDPGLGLRLIYFSYDVKMKEKGDIPEGYSVSREKKERFSLILESASTNQTSMYLCASRKGGRETQYFGPGTRLLVL.

V gene TRBV28 combines with J gene TRBJ1-2; unclear D gene. The CDR3 loop spans 12 amino acids. Trimming cost V 2 bases and J 4 bases, with 5 bases left between them. Germline-derived CDR1 and CDR2 are MDHEN and SYDVKM. CDR3 amino acids: CASSLRSYGYTF. CDR3 in DNA: TGTGCCAGCAGTTTAAGGTCCTATGGCTACACCTTC.

The genes are TRBV14 and TRBJ2-3; perhaps TRBD1 as D (5 bases). The CDR3 is 18 residues long. Per germline, CDR1 SGHDN and CDR2 FVKESK. Trimming took off 5 bases at V and 1 base at J, with 22 bases between the two ends. The CDR3 sequence is CASSATGAVPIGTDTQYF. The CDR3 DNA is TGTGCCAGCAGCGCCACAGGAGCAGTTCCAATAGGCACAGATACGCAGTATTTT.

This chain uses TRBV6-2 or TRBV6-3 with TRBJ2-7; D is ambiguous. Trimming pared 4 bases from V and 7 bases from J, leaving 14 bases between. CDR3 length: 13 residues. Germline-derived CDR1 and CDR2 are MNHEY and SVGEGT. Here the CDR3 DNA reads TGTGCCAGCAGTTTCGTGTCTCCGAGGGAGCAGTACTTC. Translating it yields CASSFVSPREQYF.

This chain uses TRBV10-3 with TRBJ1-2; D unresolved. Germline CDR1 and CDR2: ENHRY and SYGVKD. The CDR3 spans 14 residues. The V and J ends lost 9 bases and 8 bases respectively, with 22 bases between them. CDR3 nucleotide sequence: TGTGCCATAGAGCAAAGGAATGGGCACGGCGGCTACACCTTC. Protein product: CAIEQRNGHGGYTF.

The chain uses TRBV14 and TRBJ2-2; 13 nucleotides line up with TRBD2. Looked up from germline, CDR1 is SGHDN and CDR2 is FVKESK. This CDR3 region has 17 residues. The ends lost 4 bases at V and 6 bases at J; junction bases unmatched: 8. The CDR3 protein is CASSPLPGLAGPGELFF. CDR3 in DNA: TGTGCCAGCAGCCCCCTTCCGGGACTAGCGGGACCCGGGGAGCTGTTTTTT. Supplemented by reference TRBV14 and TRBJ2-2, the full variable domain reads EAGVTQFPSHSVIEKGQTVTLRCDPISGHDNLYWYRRVMGKEIKFLLHFVKESKQDESGMPNNRFLAERTGGTYSTLKVQPAELEDSGVYFCASSPLPGLAGPGELFFGEGSRLTVL.

The chain links TRBV6-5 to TRBJ1-1, with a possible D match to TRBD1 (5 bases). Germline CDR1 reads MNHEY; CDR2 reads SVGAGI. CDR3 length equals 14 residues. V was trimmed by 6 bases and J by 7 bases, leaving 18 bases between them. CDR3 loop: CASSPGPRFSEAFF. CDR3 bases: TGTGCCAGCAGCCCGGGACCTCGATTCAGTGAAGCTTTCTTT.

The chain couples TRBV6-1 to TRBJ1-2; possible D gene TRBD1, 6 bases. The CDR3 contains 14 residues. V lost 1 base to trimming and J lost 7 bases, with 13 bases between them. Germline V lookup: CDR1 MNHNS, CDR2 SASEGT. This CDR3 reads CASSEVEGVTGYTF. The CDR3 nucleotides are TGTGCCAGCAGTGAAGTAGAGGGGGTGACTGGCTACACCTTC.

The chain carries TRBV19 and TRBJ2-1, with TRBD2 matching 10 bases. The CDR3 sequence is 17 residues long. CDR1 and CDR2 from the germline V gene are LNHDA and SQIVND (reference sequence). With 5 bases clipped from V and 0 bases from J, the junction kept 7 bases outside the gene matches. CDR3 in DNA: TGTGCCAGTAGTGGTACTAGCGGGGAAAGCTCCTACAATGAGCAGTTCTTC. It codes for CASSGTSGESSYNEQFF.

The chain has TRBV9 and TRBJ1-4; TRBD1 might be the D (5 bases). The germline gives CDR1 SGDLS, CDR2 YYNGEE. The ends were cut back, 0 bases at V and 14 bases at J, with 17 bases in the middle. This CDR3 comprises 14 residues. The chain's CDR3 is CASSVGDSSGWLFF. The CDR3 DNA is TGTGCCAGCAGCGTAGGGGACTCATCAGGTTGGCTGTTTTTT.

The gene calls are TRBV29-1 and TRBJ2-7; 12 nucleotides line up with TRBD2. Germline CDR1 and CDR2: SQVTM and ANQGSEA. V dropped 4 bases and J dropped 6; count of bases not matched to a gene: 16. The CDR3 runs to 17 residues. Here the CDR3 DNA reads TGCAGCGTTGCAGAGAGACTAGCGGGAGTTACGGCGGTCGAGCAGTACTTC. This translates into CSVAERLAGVTAVEQYF.

This chain links TRBV6-2 or TRBV6-3 with TRBJ2-2, with 7 bases aligning to TRBD1. This CDR3 region has 19 residues. V lost 0 bases to trimming and J lost 2 bases; unmatched junction nucleotides: 12. Germline V gene sequence: CDR1 MNHEY, CDR2 SVGEGT. Here the CDR3 reads CASSYSSIPDRANTGELFF. The DNA of the CDR3 is TGTGCCAGCAGTTACTCGAGTATCCCCGACAGGGCCAACACCGGGGAGCTGTTTTTT.

This sequence joins TRBV5-4 and TRBJ2-5; D remains ambiguous. The germline V and J ends were trimmed by 5 bases and 2 bases, with 13 bases remaining between them. CDR1 and CDR2 (germline): SGHNT, YYREEE (reference sequence). The CDR3 contains 14 residues. CDR3 region: CASSPSRHQETQYF. CDR3 DNA sequence: TGTGCCAGCAGTCCGTCCCGCCATCAAGAGACCCAGTACTTC.

The V gene is TRBV28, the J gene TRBJ1-1; 7 positions match TRBD1. V was pared by 4 bases and J by 5 bases, with 10 bases of the junction left unmatched. Germline values: CDR1 MDHEN, CDR2 SYDVKM. This CDR3 comprises 15 residues. This CDR3 is CASSSVKTGRTEAFF. Written as DNA, the CDR3 is TGTGCCAGCAGTTCCGTAAAGACAGGGCGGACTGAAGCTTTCTTT.

The gene calls are TRBV19 and TRBJ1-1, with 8 bases aligning to TRBD1. Per germline, CDR1 LNHDA and CDR2 SQIVND (reference sequence). CDR3 size: 15 residues. After removal of 1 base from V and 0 bases from J, the junction contained 1 base not matched to a gene. The CDR3 is CASSIGTGLNTEAFF. The CDR3 region has the DNA TGTGCCAGTAGTATAGGGACAGGGTTGAACACTGAAGCTTTCTTT.

The V and J genes are TRBV7-9 and TRBJ2-1; 10 nucleotides align to TRBD2. This CDR3 has 14 amino acids. The germline V gene encodes CDR1 SEHNR and CDR2 FQNEAQ (reference sequence). After removal of 8 bases from V and 4 bases from J, the junction contained 5 bases not matched to a gene. The CDR3 reads CASLRAGGYNEQFF. DNA for the CDR3: TGTGCCAGCCTACGAGCGGGGGGGTACAATGAGCAGTTCTTC.

The chain recombines TRBV7-2 with TRBJ2-7, with 12 bases identical to TRBD2. Germline CDR1 reads SGHTA; CDR2 reads FQGNSA. J gave up 4 bases and V 5 bases, and 18 bases lay outside the gene matches. The CDR3 has 19 amino acids. The CDR3 DNA sequence: TGTGCCAGCAGCCCGAGGCTCCCGCTTCTAGCGGGAGGGCGATACGAGCAGTACTTC. This encodes CASSPRLPLLAGGRYEQYF.

The chain couples TRBV4-3 to TRBJ2-1; D is perhaps TRBD1 or TRBD2 (5 bases each). The CDR3 extends over 13 amino acids. Per the germline V gene, CDR1 is LGHNA and CDR2 is YSLEER. The V end was cut by 1 base, the J end by 13 bases, with 14 bases between. DNA of the CDR3: TGCGCCAGCAGCCAAGCGGGACCGGGATCCCAGTTCTTC. It encodes CASSQAGPGSQFF.

The chain links TRBV6-5 to TRBJ2-3, with 8 positions matching TRBD2. The CDR3 sequence is 16 residues long. V trimming: 4 bases; J trimming: 0 bases; junction bases outside the gene matches: 6. From germline, CDR1 is MNHEY and CDR2 SVGAGI. CDR3 bases: TGTGCCAGCAGTTCTCAGAGCGGGAGTAGCACAGATACGCAGTATTTT. This translates into CASSSQSGSSTDTQYF.